This is a list of T cell receptor beta chains from one sample in a study of T cells in Graves' hyperthyroidism and ophthalmopathy. Each CDR3 protein is one row after TCRdb ran MiXCR on the multiplex PCR reads. The sample records more than 500,000 distinct CDR3 sequences, about 15% being singletons. Sequenced: blood. The receptors were gathered from a woman in her 30s with Graves' ophthalmopathy. CDR3s include the opening cysteine and the closing phenylalanine or tryptophan. Each record gives: CDR3 protein, J gene, V gene, D gene. D genes are given only for firm matches.

CDR3: CASSRATGNTEAFF; J: TRBJ1-1; V: TRBV3-1; D: NA
CDR3: CASSPDRAWLYEQYF; J: TRBJ2-7; V: TRBV6-1; D: TRBD1
CDR3: CASSPLAGETYEQYF; J: TRBJ2-7; V: TRBV28; D: TRBD2
CDR3: CSARSGGINEKLFF; J: TRBJ1-4; V: TRBV20-1; D: NA
CDR3: CSAHLWNREGYTF; J: TRBJ1-2; V: TRBV20-1; D: NA
CDR3: CASSWYVPGNEQFF; J: TRBJ2-1; V: TRBV5-4; D: NA
CDR3: CASSGGQGPYEQYF; J: TRBJ2-7; V: TRBV9; D: TRBD1
CDR3: CASRSGRNYGYTF; J: TRBJ1-2; V: TRBV19; D: NA
CDR3: CASSLPSSGNYEQYF; J: TRBJ2-7; V: TRBV3-1; D: TRBD2
CDR3: CATSRYRTGAETQYF; J: TRBJ2-5; V: TRBV15; D: TRBD1
CDR3: CASSLLGAGVNVLTF; J: TRBJ2-6; V: TRBV7-3; D: NA
CDR3: CASSPEGIGNQPQHF; J: TRBJ1-5; V: TRBV18; D: NA
CDR3: CSALQGQGPQHF; J: TRBJ1-5; V: TRBV20-1; D: TRBD1
CDR3: CASSSPDRGQSYNEQFF; J: TRBJ2-1; V: TRBV2; D: TRBD1
CDR3: CASSLGRGTNEKLFF; J: TRBJ1-4; V: TRBV5-5; D: NA
CDR3: CASSPILKGGGDTQYF; J: TRBJ2-3; V: TRBV12-3/TRBV12-4; D: NA
CDR3: CASSFKGWEVNYGYTF; J: TRBJ1-2; V: TRBV7-2; D: NA
CDR3: CASSYTGTDYGYTF; J: TRBJ1-2; V: TRBV7-9; D: NA
CDR3: CASSPAGALAGVWAQYF; J: TRBJ2-5; V: TRBV7-8; D: TRBD2
CDR3: CAWSWRGSGNEQFF; J: TRBJ2-1; V: TRBV30; D: TRBD2
CDR3: CASSPDSSMSNEQFF; J: TRBJ2-1; V: TRBV10-1; D: NA
CDR3: CASSPRERDRRSYEQYF; J: TRBJ2-7; V: TRBV18; D: TRBD1
CDR3: CASSPQEGRDTDTQYF; J: TRBJ2-3; V: TRBV18; D: TRBD2
CDR3: CASSPWGGTTVWTQYF; J: TRBJ2-5; V: TRBV7-9; D: NA
CDR3: CASSRGEGGNTQYF; J: TRBJ2-3; V: TRBV7-3; D: NA
CDR3: CASSDYSTDTQYF; J: TRBJ2-3; V: TRBV5-1; D: NA
CDR3: CASSLPVAVPDTQYF; J: TRBJ2-3; V: TRBV7-2; D: NA
CDR3: CSVGDGGGEPQHF; J: TRBJ1-5; V: TRBV29-1; D: NA
CDR3: CASSYRLSGANVLTF; J: TRBJ2-6; V: TRBV6-2/TRBV6-3; D: NA
CDR3: CASSVHVAGGTGELFF; J: TRBJ2-2; V: TRBV9; D: TRBD2
CDR3: CSATQTTGANTGELFF; J: TRBJ2-2; V: TRBV20-1; D: NA
CDR3: CAIRDVNSYNEQFF; J: TRBJ2-1; V: TRBV10-3; D: NA
CDR3: CSADTGDLRKQYF; J: TRBJ2-7; V: TRBV29-1; D: NA
CDR3: CASSLHTTRSTDTQYF; J: TRBJ2-3; V: TRBV5-5; D: NA
CDR3: CATSEQGGSGYTF; J: TRBJ1-2; V: TRBV24-1; D: NA
CDR3: CASSLVWGGFGRHQPAGNIQYF; J: TRBJ2-4; V: TRBV7-9; D: NA
CDR3: CASSFGQGVSETQYF; J: TRBJ2-5; V: TRBV3-1; D: TRBD1
CDR3: CASSPLGAGSYEQYF; J: TRBJ2-7; V: TRBV5-6; D: NA
CDR3: CASSDQGLDTEAFF; J: TRBJ1-1; V: TRBV2; D: NA
CDR3: CAISESTTAGETQYF; J: TRBJ2-5; V: TRBV10-3; D: NA
CDR3: CASSLGVGDYGYTF; J: TRBJ1-2; V: TRBV11-2; D: NA
CDR3: CASSLLGIGNQPQHF; J: TRBJ1-5; V: TRBV28; D: NA
CDR3: CASGSVGEPATNEKLFF; J: TRBJ1-4; V: TRBV28; D: NA
CDR3: CASSLSDRGKSAAFF; J: TRBJ1-1; V: TRBV19; D: TRBD1
CDR3: CASSYLRNQPQHF; J: TRBJ1-5; V: TRBV6-2/TRBV6-3; D: NA
CDR3: CASSLPAGVRDEQFF; J: TRBJ2-1; V: TRBV5-1; D: TRBD2
CDR3: CASSSLTGVEGTGELFF; J: TRBJ2-2; V: TRBV7-2; D: TRBD1
CDR3: CASSQVGTDFYEQYF; J: TRBJ2-7; V: TRBV4-1; D: NA
CDR3: CSAYTYNEQFF; J: TRBJ2-1; V: TRBV20-1; D: NA